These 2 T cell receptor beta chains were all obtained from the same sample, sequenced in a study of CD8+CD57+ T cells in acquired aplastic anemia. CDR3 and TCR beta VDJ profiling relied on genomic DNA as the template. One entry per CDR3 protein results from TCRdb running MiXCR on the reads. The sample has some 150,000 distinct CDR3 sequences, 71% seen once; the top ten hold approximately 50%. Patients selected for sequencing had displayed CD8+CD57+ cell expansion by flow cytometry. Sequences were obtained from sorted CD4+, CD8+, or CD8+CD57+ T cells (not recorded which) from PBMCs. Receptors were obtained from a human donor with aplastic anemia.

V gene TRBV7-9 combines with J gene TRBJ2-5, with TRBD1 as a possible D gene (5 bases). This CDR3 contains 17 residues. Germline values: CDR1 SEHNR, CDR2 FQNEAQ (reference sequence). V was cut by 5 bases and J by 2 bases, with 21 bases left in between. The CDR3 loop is CASSASHRTRMQETQYF. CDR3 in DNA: TGTGCCAGCAGCGCTAGTCACCGGACAAGGATGCAAGAGACCCAGTACTTC.

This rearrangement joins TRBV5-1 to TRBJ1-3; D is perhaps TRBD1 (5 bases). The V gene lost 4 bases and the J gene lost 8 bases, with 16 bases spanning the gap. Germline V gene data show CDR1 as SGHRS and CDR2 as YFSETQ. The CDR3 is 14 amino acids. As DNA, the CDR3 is TGCGCCAGCAGCACAGGCGTCGGTTGGGACACCATATATTTT. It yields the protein CASSTGVGWDTIYF.